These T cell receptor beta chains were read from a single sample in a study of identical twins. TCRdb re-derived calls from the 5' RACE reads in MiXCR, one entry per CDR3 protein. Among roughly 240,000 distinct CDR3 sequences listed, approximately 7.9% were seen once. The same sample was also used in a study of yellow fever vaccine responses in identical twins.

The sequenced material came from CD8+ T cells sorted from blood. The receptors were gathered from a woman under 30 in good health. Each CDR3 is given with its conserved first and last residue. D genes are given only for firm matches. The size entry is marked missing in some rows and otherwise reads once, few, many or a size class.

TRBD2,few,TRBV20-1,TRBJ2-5,CCARVPASGGRQETQYF,TGCTGTGCTAGAGTCCCCGCTAGCGGGGGCCGACAAGAGACCCAGTACTTC
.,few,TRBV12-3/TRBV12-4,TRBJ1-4,CASSWTGVELFF,TGTGCCAGCAGTTGGACTGGAGTCGAACTGTTTTTT
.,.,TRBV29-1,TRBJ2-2,CSGLLNTGELFF,TGCAGCGGGCTACTGAACACCGGGGAGCTGTTTTTT
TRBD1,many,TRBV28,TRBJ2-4,CASSLLQGNIQYF,TGTGCCAGCAGTTTATTACAGGGGAACATTCAGTACTTC
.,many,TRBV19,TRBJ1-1,CASSYPAPNTEAFF,TGTGCCAGTAGTTACCCTGCGCCGAACACTGAAGCTTTCTTT
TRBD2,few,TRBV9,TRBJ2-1,CASSPRLAGGLGEQFF,TGTGCCAGCAGCCCCAGACTAGCGGGAGGGTTGGGTGAGCAGTTCTTC
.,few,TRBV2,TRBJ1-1,CASSWATGDSNTEAFF,TGTGCCAGCAGTTGGGCGACAGGAGATTCGAACACTGAAGCTTTCTTT
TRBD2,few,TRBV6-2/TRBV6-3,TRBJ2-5,CASSYIQRERETQYF,TGTGCCAGCAGTTATATCCAGCGGGAGCGAGAGACCCAGTACTTC
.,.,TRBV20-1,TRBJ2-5,CSASYGSLETQYF,TGCAGTGCCAGCTACGGGTCTTTGGAGACCCAGTACTTC
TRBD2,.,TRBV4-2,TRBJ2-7,CASSQEAGVGYEQYF,TGTGCCAGCAGCCAAGAAGCGGGAGTAGGGTACGAGCAGTACTTC
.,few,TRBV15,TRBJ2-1,CATRGGSYNEQFF,TGTGCCACCCGGGGCGGCTCCTACAATGAGCAGTTCTTC
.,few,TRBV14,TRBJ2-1,CASSQAGHRFRGEQFF,TGTGCCAGCAGCCAAGCTGGTCACCGATTCCGGGGGGAGCAGTTCTTC
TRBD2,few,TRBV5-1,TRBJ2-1,CASTTGTSRNEQFF,TGCGCCAGCACTACCGGGACTAGTCGAAATGAGCAGTTCTTC
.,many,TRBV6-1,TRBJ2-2,CASSGRLETGELFF,TGTGCCAGCAGTGGCCGACTAGAGACCGGGGAGCTGTTTTTT
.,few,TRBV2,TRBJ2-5,CASSVTANLQETQYF,TGTGCCAGCAGTGTGACAGCAAATCTCCAAGAGACCCAGTACTTC
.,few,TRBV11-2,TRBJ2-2,CASSLDWGRGGELFF,TGTGCCAGCAGCTTAGACTGGGGGCGAGGCGGGGAGCTGTTTTTT
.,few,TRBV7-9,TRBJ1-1,CASSLADRSEAFF,TGTGCCAGCAGCTTAGCCGACAGGTCTGAAGCTTTCTTT
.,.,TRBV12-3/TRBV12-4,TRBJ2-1,CASSTTGSSYNEQFF,TGTGCCAGCAGCACGACTGGTAGCTCCTACAATGAGCAGTTCTTC
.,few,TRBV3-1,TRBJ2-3,CASSQQLPSSTDTQYF,TGTGCCAGCAGCCAACAGCTACCTTCTAGCACAGATACGCAGTATTTT
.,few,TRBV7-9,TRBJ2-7,CASRSTGPINEQYF,TGTGCCAGCAGGTCTACCGGGCCGATCAACGAGCAGTACTTC
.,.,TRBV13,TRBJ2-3,CASSPSDGPDTQYF,TGTGCCAGCAGCCCGTCGGATGGACCAGATACGCAGTATTTT
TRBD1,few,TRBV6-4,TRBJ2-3,CASSEQGAENTQYF,TGTGCCAGCAGTGAACAGGGGGCCGAGAATACGCAGTATTTT
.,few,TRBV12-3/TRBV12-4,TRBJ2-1,CASSFDAGNEQFF,TGTGCCAGCAGTTTCGACGCGGGTAATGAGCAGTTCTTC
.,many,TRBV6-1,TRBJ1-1,CASSDWTEMNTEAFF,TGTGCCAGCAGTGACTGGACAGAAATGAACACTGAAGCTTTCTTT
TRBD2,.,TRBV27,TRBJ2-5,CASSTSGGAGETQYF,TGTGCCAGCAGTACTAGCGGGGGGGCCGGGGAGACCCAGTACTTC
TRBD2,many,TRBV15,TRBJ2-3,CATSREKRGPADTQYF,TGTGCCACCAGCAGGGAAAAGCGGGGGCCTGCAGATACGCAGTATTTT
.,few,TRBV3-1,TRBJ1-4,CASSQEGRGEEKLFF,TGTGCCAGCAGCCAAGAGGGCCGCGGGGAAGAAAAACTGTTTTTT
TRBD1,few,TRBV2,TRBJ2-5,CASSETQTGYQETQYF,TGTGCCAGCAGTGAAACACAGACAGGGTACCAAGAGACCCAGTACTTC
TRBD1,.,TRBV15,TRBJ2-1,CATSSHRGPYNEQFF,TGTGCCACCAGCTCTCACAGGGGGCCCTACAATGAGCAGTTCTTC
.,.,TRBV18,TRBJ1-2,CASSPGTPTEGYTF,TGTGCCAGCTCACCAGGGACACCCACGGAGGGCTACACCTTC
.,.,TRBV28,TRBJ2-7,CASSSLVYEQYF,TGTGCCAGCAGTTCTTTGGTGTACGAGCAGTACTTC
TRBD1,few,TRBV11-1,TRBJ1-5,CASSLEKGQGYSNQPQHF,TGTGCCAGCAGCTTAGAAAAGGGACAGGGGTATAGCAATCAGCCCCAGCATTTT
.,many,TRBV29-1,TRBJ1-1,CSVRPNTEAFF,TGCAGCGTCAGGCCTAACACTGAAGCTTTCTTT
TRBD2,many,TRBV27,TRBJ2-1,CASSLFAGGPYNEQFF,TGTGCCAGCAGTTTATTTGCGGGAGGGCCCTACAATGAGCAGTTCTTC
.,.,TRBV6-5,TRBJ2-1,CASSYSGYSADEQFF,TGTGCCAGCAGTTACTCGGGGTACAGCGCAGATGAGCAGTTCTTC
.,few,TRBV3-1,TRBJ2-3,CASSRSTPASTDTQYF,TGTGCCAGCAGCCGCTCGACCCCGGCGAGCACAGATACGCAGTATTTT
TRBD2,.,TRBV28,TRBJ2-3,CASSFIWTSGELDTDTQYF,TGTGCCAGCAGTTTCATTTGGACTAGCGGGGAACTAGACACAGATACGCAGTATTTT
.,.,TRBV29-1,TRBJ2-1,CSVPVYNEQFF,TGCAGCGTGCCCGTCTACAATGAGCAGTTCTTC
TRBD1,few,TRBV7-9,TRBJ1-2,CASSKSTGPNGYTF,TGTGCCAGCAGCAAATCGACAGGGCCTAATGGCTACACCTTC
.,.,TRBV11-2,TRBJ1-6,CASSQFGVSGSPLHF,TGTGCCAGCAGTCAATTTGGGGTCTCGGGTTCACCCCTCCACTTT
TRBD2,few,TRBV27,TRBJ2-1,CASSLMTSGGAITEQFF,TGTGCCAGCAGTTTAATGACTAGCGGGGGGGCAATTACTGAGCAGTTCTTC
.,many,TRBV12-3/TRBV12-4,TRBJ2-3,CASTFGGGADTQYF,TGTGCCAGCACCTTCGGTGGGGGCGCAGATACGCAGTATTTT
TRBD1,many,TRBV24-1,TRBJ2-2,CATSDPETGANTGELFF,TGTGCCACCAGTGATCCGGAGACAGGGGCGAACACCGGGGAGCTGTTTTTT
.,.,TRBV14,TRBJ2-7,CASSGLSETTSSYEQYF,TGTGCCAGCAGCGGCCTTAGTGAGACTACCAGCTCCTACGAGCAGTACTTC
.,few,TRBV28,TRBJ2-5,CASGRERETQYF,TGTGCCAGCGGACGGGAGAGGGAGACCCAGTACTTC
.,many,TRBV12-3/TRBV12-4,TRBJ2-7,CASTLTVFGNEQYF,TGTGCCAGCACCCTGACGGTTTTCGGGAACGAGCAGTACTTC
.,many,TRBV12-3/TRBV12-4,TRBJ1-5,CASSLDSTGKPQHF,TGTGCCAGCAGTTTGGACTCCACGGGGAAGCCCCAGCATTTT
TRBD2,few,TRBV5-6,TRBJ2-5,CASSSWTSQETQYF,TGTGCCAGCAGCTCATGGACTAGCCAAGAGACCCAGTACTTC
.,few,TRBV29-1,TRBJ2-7,CSVEFRESYEQYF,TGCAGCGTTGAATTTCGGGAATCCTACGAGCAGTACTTC
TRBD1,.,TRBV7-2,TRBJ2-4,CASRDDRVVAKNIQYF,TGTGCCAGCAGGGACGACAGGGTAGTAGCCAAAAACATTCAGTACTTC
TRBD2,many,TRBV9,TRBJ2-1,CASSVSGLAVSYNEQFF,TGTGCCAGCAGCGTCTCCGGACTAGCGGTATCCTACAATGAGCAGTTCTTC
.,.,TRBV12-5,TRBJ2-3,CASGQGTTSTDTQYF,TGTGCTAGTGGCCAAGGGACGACTAGCACAGATACGCAGTATTTT
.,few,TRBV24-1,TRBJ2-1,CATSDLGPEQFF,TGTGCCACCAGTGATTTGGGCCCCGAGCAGTTCTTC
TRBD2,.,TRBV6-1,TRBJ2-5,CASQTSGIFETQYF,TGTGCCAGCCAGACTAGCGGGATTTTTGAGACCCAGTACTTC
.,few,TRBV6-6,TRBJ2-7,CARMTGPEQYF,TGTGCCAGAATGACTGGACCCGAGCAGTACTTC
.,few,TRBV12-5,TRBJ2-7,CASGPGITYEQYF,TGTGCTAGTGGTCCCGGGATTACTTACGAGCAGTACTTC
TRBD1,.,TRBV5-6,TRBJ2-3,CASSFDRGRDTQYF,TGTGCCAGCAGTTTTGACAGGGGGAGAGATACGCAGTATTTT
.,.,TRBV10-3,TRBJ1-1,CATSPGRNRVNTEAFF,TGTGCCACCAGCCCGGGGAGGAACAGGGTGAACACTGAAGCTTTCTTT
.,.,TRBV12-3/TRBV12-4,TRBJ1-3,CASSGGSSGNTIYF,TGTGCCAGCAGCGGGGGTTCCTCTGGAAACACCATATATTTT